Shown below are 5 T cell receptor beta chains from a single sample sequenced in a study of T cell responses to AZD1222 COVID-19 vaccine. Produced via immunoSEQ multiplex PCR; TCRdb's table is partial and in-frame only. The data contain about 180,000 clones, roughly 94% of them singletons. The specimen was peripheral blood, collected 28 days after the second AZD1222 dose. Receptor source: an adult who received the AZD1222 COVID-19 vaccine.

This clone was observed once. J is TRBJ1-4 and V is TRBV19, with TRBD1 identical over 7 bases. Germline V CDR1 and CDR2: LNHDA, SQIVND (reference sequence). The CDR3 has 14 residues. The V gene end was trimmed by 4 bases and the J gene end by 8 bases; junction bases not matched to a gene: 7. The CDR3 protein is CASSTRTGNEKLFF. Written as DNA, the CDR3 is TGTGCCAGTAGTACCAGGACAGGAAACGAAAAACTGTTTTTT.

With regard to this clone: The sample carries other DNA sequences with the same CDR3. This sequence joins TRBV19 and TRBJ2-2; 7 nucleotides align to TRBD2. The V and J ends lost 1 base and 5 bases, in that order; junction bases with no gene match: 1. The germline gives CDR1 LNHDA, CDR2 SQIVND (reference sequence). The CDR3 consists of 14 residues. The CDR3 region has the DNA TGTGCCAGTAGTATAGGGGGGGGGACCGGGGAGCTGTTTTTT. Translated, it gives CASSIGGGTGELFF.

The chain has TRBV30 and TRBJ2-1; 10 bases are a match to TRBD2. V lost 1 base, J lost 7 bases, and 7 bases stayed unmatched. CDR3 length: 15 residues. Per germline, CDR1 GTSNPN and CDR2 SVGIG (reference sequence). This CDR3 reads CAWSALAGARNEQFF. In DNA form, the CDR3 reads TGTGCCTGGAGTGCTCTAGCGGGAGCTAGGAATGAGCAGTTCTTC.

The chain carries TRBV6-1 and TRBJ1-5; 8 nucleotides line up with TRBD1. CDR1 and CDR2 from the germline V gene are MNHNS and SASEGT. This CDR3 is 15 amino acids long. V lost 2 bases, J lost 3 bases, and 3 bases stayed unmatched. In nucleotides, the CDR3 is TGTGCCAGCAGTGAATACAGGGGGTTCAATCAGCCCCAGCATTTT. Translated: CASSEYRGFNQPQHF.

CDR3 in amino acids: CASRGGYEKLFF. In DNA form, the CDR3 reads TGTGCCAGCAGGGGGGGTTACGAAAAACTGTTTTTT. This chain links TRBV25-1 with TRBJ1-4; tentative D call: TRBD1 (5 bases). This CDR3 is 12 amino acids long. V was clipped by 6 bases and J by 8 bases, with 10 bases between them. CDR1 MGHDK and CDR2 SYGVNS come from the germline V gene.